The next 21 T cell receptor beta chains were all read from a single sample in a study of beta chain features in type 1 diabetes. General study findings and limits: A moderate, significant TCRB CDR3 shortening appeared in type 1 diabetes across four CD4+ subsets.

Antigens of these TCRs are unknown. As every portion of the isolated RNA was reverse transcribed, the sequencing read expressed TCRB transcripts. Profiled with immunoSEQ multiplex PCR; TCRdb holds only in-frame clones, not every one. The profile shows around 100,000 clones, 28% of them singletons. Sequenced input: central memory CD4+ T cells from blood. All receptors come from a woman aged 18 to 35 with type 1 diabetes.

This sequence joins TRBV28 and TRBJ1-5, with 8 bases fitting TRBD1. The CDR3 contains 14 residues. Germline-derived CDR1 and CDR2 are MDHEN and SYDVKM. The ends lost 5 bases at V and 4 bases at J; junction bases unmatched: 4. Here the CDR3 reads CASSMGQDNQPQHF. The CDR3 DNA is TGTGCCAGCAGTATGGGACAGGATAATCAGCCCCAGCATTTT.

Only a few counts were recorded for this clone. V usage is TRBV19 and J usage is TRBJ2-1; D is perhaps TRBD2 (6 bases). The V and J ends lost 7 bases and 6 bases respectively, with 22 bases between them. Germline assignment: CDR1 LNHDA and CDR2 SQIVND (reference sequence). CDR3 length equals 16 residues. In nucleotides, the CDR3 is TGTGCCAGTAAGGTGTACGGGAGTCTGGGAAGCAATGAGCAGTTCTTC. Translation: CASKVYGSLGSNEQFF.

This chain uses TRBV7-2 with TRBJ2-1, with TRBD2 matching 7 bases. There are 16 residues in the CDR3. Germline CDR1 and CDR2: SGHTA and FQGNSA. V was pared by 1 base and J by 9 bases, with 12 bases of the junction left unmatched. This CDR3 is CASSLVPLAVQGEQFF. DNA of the CDR3: TGTGCCAGCAGCTTAGTTCCTCTAGCGGTTCAGGGTGAGCAGTTCTTC. The whole variable domain, remainder taken from reference TRBV7-2 and TRBJ2-1, is GAGVSQSPSNKVTEKGKDVELRCDPISGHTALYWYRQSLGQGLEFLIYFQGNSAPDKSGLPSDRFSAERTGGSVSTLTIQRTQQEDSAVYLCASSLVPLAVQGEQFFGPGTRLTVL.

This clone was seen more than once but under ten times. The chain links TRBV29-1 to TRBJ2-4; D possibly corresponds to TRBD1 (6 bases). V dropped 7 bases and J dropped 5 bases, with 9 bases sitting between them. The V gene's germline CDR1 is SQVTM and CDR2 ANQGSEA. This CDR3 comprises 11 residues. The CDR3 DNA reads TGCAGCGCCCGGACAGAAAACATTCAGTACTTC. It is translated as CSARTENIQYF.

Concerning this clone: Other DNA sequences in the same sample also yield this CDR3. The chain joins TRBV5-4 to TRBJ1-1, with 8 bases aligning to TRBD1. This CDR3 region has 15 residues. In germline, CDR1 is SGHNT, CDR2 YYREEE (reference sequence). The J segment lost 0 bases and the V segment lost 4 bases, leaving 5 bases of the junction unmatched. CDR3 protein: CASSPLTGVNTEAFF. The CDR3 DNA sequence: TGTGCCAGCAGCCCCCTGACAGGGGTGAACACTGAAGCTTTCTTT.

The chain employs TRBV11-1 and TRBJ2-5; tentative D call: TRBD2 (5 bases). This CDR3 has 15 residues. V lost 0 bases, J lost 1 base, and 9 bases lay in between. The germline gives CDR1 SGHAT, CDR2 FQDESV (reference sequence). The CDR3 sequence is CASSLALGVQETQYF. CDR3 sequence (DNA): TGTGCCAGCAGCTTAGCGCTGGGAGTCCAAGAGACCCAGTACTTC.

This clone was counted a few times. The chain is built from TRBV7-3 and TRBJ2-1, with 13 bases matching TRBD2. The trim removed 5 bases at V and 6 bases at J, leaving 4 bases unmatched. From germline, CDR1 is SGHTA and CDR2 FQGTGA. This CDR3 comprises 15 residues. The CDR3 spells CASSRGLAGANEQFF. Written as DNA, the CDR3 is TGTGCCAGCAGCCGTGGACTAGCGGGAGCCAATGAGCAGTTCTTC.

V and J are TRBV7-8 and TRBJ2-3, with 9 bases aligning to TRBD1. Germline V gene data show CDR1 as SGHVS and CDR2 as FQNEAQ. The ends lost 5 bases at V and 2 bases at J; junction bases unmatched: 8. The CDR3 totals 16 residues. The CDR3 nucleotides read TGTGCCAGCAGCCACCGTCGGGACAGGGACACAGATACGCAGTATTTT. Protein sequence: CASSHRRDRDTDTQYF.

This chain connects TRBV19 to TRBJ2-7, with D perhaps matching TRBD2 (5 bases). This CDR3 has 13 residues. Germline assignment: CDR1 LNHDA and CDR2 SQIVND (reference sequence). V lost 5 bases, J lost 7 bases, and 15 bases lay in between. This CDR3 is CASSVDGVWEQYF. CDR3 in DNA: TGTGCCAGTAGTGTGGACGGGGTTTGGGAGCAGTACTTC. Supplemented by reference TRBV19 and TRBJ2-7, the full variable domain reads DGGITQSPKYLFRKEGQNVTLSCEQNLNHDAMYWYRQDPGQGLRLIYYSQIVNDFQKGDIAEGYSVSREKKESFPLTVTSAQKNPTAFYLCASSVDGVWEQYFGPGTRLTVT.

The V call is TRBV9, the J call TRBJ2-1, with 7 bases aligning to TRBD1. CDR3 size: 14 residues. The junction had 6 bases not matched to a gene; V was cut back by 1 base and J by 8 bases. CDR1 is SGDLS and CDR2 is YYNGEE in the germline V gene. CDR3: CASSVRGQVDEQFF. CDR3 coding DNA: TGTGCCAGCAGCGTAAGGGGGCAGGTCGATGAGCAGTTCTTC.

The chain has TRBV6-5 and TRBJ1-1, with D tentatively TRBD1 (6 bases). This CDR3 is 15 amino acids long. V lost 0 bases to trimming and J lost 2 bases, with 10 bases between them. Germline V lookup: CDR1 MNHEY, CDR2 SVGAGI. The CDR3 DNA is TGTGCCAGCAGTTACTCCCTACAGGGTAACACTGAAGCTTTCTTT. It translates to CASSYSLQGNTEAFF.

V is TRBV2 and J is TRBJ1-1; D is undetermined. The CDR3 is 11 amino acids. Germline-derived CDR1 and CDR2 are SNHLY and FYNNEI. V lost 4 bases to trimming and J lost 6 bases, with 6 bases between them. The CDR3 is CASSVNSEAFF. CDR3 nucleotides: TGTGCCAGCAGTGTTAACTCTGAAGCTTTCTTT.

The V and J genes are TRBV28 and TRBJ1-5, with D perhaps matching TRBD1 (6 bases). Per germline, CDR1 MDHEN and CDR2 SYDVKM. V lost 6 bases, J lost 1 base, and 13 bases lay in between. This CDR3 spans 15 amino acids. CDR3 protein: CASRTFRGSNQPQHF. CDR3 bases: TGTGCCAGCAGGACCTTCAGGGGCAGCAATCAGCCCCAGCATTTT.

This chain connects TRBV5-1 to TRBJ2-1; 8 bases agree with TRBD1. The length of the CDR3 is 16 residues. CDR1 and CDR2 (germline): SGHRS, YFSETQ. V lost 4 bases to trimming and J lost 10 bases; unmatched junction nucleotides: 16. The CDR3 loop reads CASSTPGTGQAREQFF. The CDR3 nucleotides are TGCGCCAGCAGCACCCCTGGGACAGGACAAGCCCGAGAGCAGTTCTTC.

This clone was picked up a small number of times. The CDR3 is CASSLLGRAGETQYF. The CDR3 nucleotides read TGTGCCAGCAGCTTACTCGGGAGGGCCGGGGAGACCCAGTACTTC. The chain carries TRBV11-3 and TRBJ2-5; 8 bases match TRBD2. This CDR3 spans 15 amino acids. The germline gives CDR1 SGHNT, CDR2 YENEEA. The junction had 7 bases not matched to a gene; V was cut back by 2 bases and J by 5 bases.

This clone was counted between two and nine times. The chain is built from TRBV9 and TRBJ2-3; D unresolved. Per germline, CDR1 SGDLS and CDR2 YYNGEE. With 4 bases removed from V and 0 bases from J, the gap between germline ends came to 9 bases. CDR3 length equals 14 residues. CDR3 bases: TGTGCCAGCAGCACGAGACAAAGCACAGATACGCAGTATTTT. This sequence encodes CASSTRQSTDTQYF.

The table lists this clone with a few counts. The chain employs TRBV11-2 and TRBJ2-7; 8 bases agree with TRBD1. V dropped 1 base and J dropped 2; count of bases not matched to a gene: 4. This CDR3 comprises 15 residues. Germline CDR1 reads SGHAT; CDR2 reads FQNNGV. CDR3 DNA sequence: TGTGCCAGCAGCTTAGGACAGGGGCGAACCTACGAGCAGTACGTC. Residues: CASSLGQGRTYEQYV.

This clone was seen repeatedly, ten times or more. The chain uses TRBV4-3 and TRBJ2-3; 12 nucleotides agree with TRBD2. Germline V CDR1 and CDR2: LGHNA, YSLEER. The CDR3 has 16 amino acids. Unmatched junction bases numbered 3, after V lost 4 bases and J lost 1 base. Here the CDR3 reads CASSRRLAGGTDTQYF. The DNA of the CDR3 is TGCGCCAGCAGCCGAAGACTAGCGGGGGGCACAGATACGCAGTATTTT.

The J gene is TRBJ1-1, the V gene TRBV12-5, with unresolved D. Trimming stripped 1 base from V and 8 bases from J, with 11 bases between. Germline values: CDR1 LGHNT, CDR2 FRNRAP. The CDR3 runs to 13 residues. The CDR3 DNA sequence: TGTGCTAGTGGTTTGGAGGCCTTCGGGGAAGCTTTCTTT. It translates to CASGLEAFGEAFF.

The table lists this clone with a few counts. V gene TRBV7-2 combines with J gene TRBJ2-5; 7 nucleotides line up with TRBD2. V lost 5 bases to trimming and J lost 0 bases; unmatched junction nucleotides: 9. CDR3 length: 16 amino acids. CDR1 and CDR2 (germline): SGHTA, FQGNSA. CDR3 sequence reads: CASSQMAGANQETQYF. Here the CDR3 DNA reads TGTGCCAGCAGCCAAATGGCGGGAGCCAACCAAGAGACCCAGTACTTC.

This chain uses TRBV10-3 with TRBJ2-6; 7 nucleotides line up with TRBD1. From germline, CDR1 is ENHRY and CDR2 SYGVKD. The CDR3 sequence is 18 residues long. Trimming took 0 bases from V and 0 from J; bases not matched to a gene: 5. The DNA for the CDR3 is TGTGCCATCAGTGAGTCCACAGGGGTTGGCTCTGGGGCCAACGTCCTGACTTTC. Translated: CAISESTGVGSGANVLTF.